This record looks at one T cell receptor (beta chain) sequence and its context. In germline, CDR1 is LNHDA, CDR2 SQIVND (reference sequence). Between the trimmed V and J ends, which lost 7 bases and 2 bases, there was a span of 17 bases. The CDR3 extends over 15 amino acids. These data come from a study of cytomegalovirus exposure and HLA in healthy donors. Clones were read by immunoSEQ multiplex PCR, and TCRdb kept only the in-frame ones, dropping some. The sample includes more than 85,000 clones, 88% of them seen just once. Sequencing was done on a sample of PBMCs. This chain joins TRBV19 and TRBJ1-2; tentative D call: TRBD1 (5 bases). The receptor comes from a woman younger than 45 in good health and CMV-seropositive. The chain's CDR3 is CASKSPGRVNYGYTF. CDR3 sequence (DNA): TGTGCCAGTAAGTCCCCAGGGCGAGTAAACTATGGCTACACCTTC.